This is a list of T cell receptor beta chains from one sample in a study of cytomegalovirus exposure and HLA in healthy donors. Only in-frame clones appear in the TCRdb table, and some are missing; sequencing was by immunoSEQ multiplex PCR. The sample lists 95,000 to 150,000 clones; under 85% were seen once. Sequencing was done on a sample of PBMCs. These receptors all come from a human donor in good health. Each CDR3 is given with its conserved first and last residue. A D gene is named only where the DNA matches it firmly. Clone size, where shown, is once, few, many, or a class for clones that have expanded.

j_gene,v_gene,abundance,d_gene,CDR3nt,CDR3aa
TRBJ1-6,TRBV28,NA,NA,TGTGCCAGCAGTTTGTTAAATTCGGCCCTCCACTTT,CASSLLNSALHF
TRBJ2-7,TRBV2,few,TRBD1,TGTGCCAGCAGCGGACAGGAGATCCTAACCTACGAGCAGTACTTC,CASSGQEILTYEQYF
TRBJ2-6,TRBV7-6,NA,NA,TGTGCCGTGGCAGGGGAATCTGGGGCCAACGGCCTGACTTTC,CAVAGESGANGLTF
TRBJ1-1,TRBV7-9,NA,NA,TGTGCCAGCAGCTTACAAGGGGCAAACACTGAAGCTTTCTTT,CASSLQGANTEAFF
TRBJ1-2,TRBV7-9,once,TRBD1,TGTGCCAGCAGCTACCTGGACAGGGAGGCTAACTATGGCTACACCTTC,CASSYLDREANYGYTF
TRBJ1-2,TRBV6-1,NA,NA,TGTGCCAGCACCGAAAACGGGGGTGGCTACACCTTC,CASTENGGGYTF
TRBJ1-3,TRBV6-1,NA,NA,TGTGCCAGCGGGGTTCGGGGCTCTGGAAACACCATATATTTT,CASGVRGSGNTIYF
TRBJ2-7,TRBV6-4,NA,NA,TGTGCCAGCAGTGAAGGGATGTGGAGGGAGCAGTACTTC,CASSEGMWREQYF
TRBJ1-4,TRBV5-1,NA,TRBD1,TGCGCCAGCAGCGTAACGACAGGGGCCAATGAAAAACTGTTTTTT,CASSVTTGANEKLFF
TRBJ1-4,TRBV4-1,NA,NA,TGCGCCAGCAGCCACTACGGGGAGGGAGGAACTAATGAAAAACTGTTTTTT,CASSHYGEGGTNEKLFF
TRBJ2-7,TRBV2,NA,TRBD2,TGTGCCAGCAGGGAGGGACTAGCGGGTATCTCCTACGAGCAGTACTTC,CASREGLAGISYEQYF
TRBJ1-1,TRBV19,NA,TRBD1,TGTGCCAGTAGTTCCGTCGGACAGGCCTCTGAAGCTTTCTTT,CASSSVGQASEAFF
TRBJ1-6,TRBV5-4,NA,TRBD1,TGTGCCAGCAGCCGGGACAGTAGTTATAATTCACCCCTCCACTTT,CASSRDSSYNSPLHF
TRBJ2-5,TRBV9,few,NA,TGTGCCAGCAGCGTAGGAGGGCAGTCGGGTCAAGAGACCCAGTACTTC,CASSVGGQSGQETQYF
TRBJ2-3,TRBV7-9,NA,TRBD2,TGTGCCAGCAGCTCGACTAGCGGACCCACAGATACGCAGTATTTT,CASSSTSGPTDTQYF
TRBJ1-4,TRBV18,NA,NA,TGTGCCAGCTCACCAATGGGGGGGCCGAATGAAAAACTGTTTTTT,CASSPMGGPNEKLFF
TRBJ1-1,TRBV5-1,NA,TRBD1,TGCGCCAGCAGCATTGGACAGGGGGATCTTACTGAAGCTTTCTTT,CASSIGQGDLTEAFF
TRBJ2-3,TRBV5-1,NA,TRBD2,TGCGCCAGCAGCCCGAGTAGCGGGAGAATACCAGATACGCAGTATTTT,CASSPSSGRIPDTQYF
TRBJ1-5,TRBV6-1,NA,NA,TGTGCCAGCACCACTCCCCCCGGTCAGCCCCAGCATTTT,CASTTPPGQPQHF
TRBJ2-7,TRBV11-3,NA,TRBD2,TGTGCCAGCACCCAATTTAGCGGGAGTCTCTACGAGCAGTACTTC,CASTQFSGSLYEQYF
TRBJ1-2,TRBV5-1,NA,NA,TGCGCCAGCAGCCCGGGGACGGGGGTTTGGGGCTACACCTTC,CASSPGTGVWGYTF
TRBJ2-1,TRBV4-2,NA,NA,TGTGCCAGCAGCCATGGGCTGGACTTTAATGAGCAGTTCTTC,CASSHGLDFNEQFF
TRBJ2-5,TRBV19,NA,NA,TGTGCCAGTAGTATAGAGCGGGACGGGTATGGCGAGACCCAGTACTTC,CASSIERDGYGETQYF
TRBJ1-5,TRBV5-6,NA,TRBD1,TGTGCCAGCACCTCAACAGGGGAAAGCAATCAGCCCCAGCATTTT,CASTSTGESNQPQHF
TRBJ1-4,TRBV2,NA,TRBD1,TGTGCCAGCAGGTTCGACAGGGAGGAAAAACTGTTTTTT,CASRFDREEKLFF
TRBJ2-5,TRBV6-5,NA,TRBD1,TGTGCCAGCAACTCACGGACAGGACAGACCCAGTACTTC,CASNSRTGQTQYF
TRBJ2-7,TRBV2,NA,NA,TGTGCCAGCAGCCTACTAATAGTAGGGGGCGAGCAGTACTTC,CASSLLIVGGEQYF
TRBJ2-4,TRBV27,NA,NA,TGTGCCAGCAGTTTATCTGTGGGCCAAACCAAAAACATTCAGTACTTC,CASSLSVGQTKNIQYF
TRBJ2-3,TRBV5-4,NA,TRBD2,TGTGCCAGCAGCTTGGCCTCACTAGCGGATCTCACAGATACGCAGTATTTT,CASSLASLADLTDTQYF
TRBJ2-1,TRBV28,NA,NA,TGTGCCAGCAGTGAAAGCCGAGGGACAAGTTCTCTCCGTGAGCAGTTCTTC,CASSESRGTSSLREQFF
TRBJ2-7,TRBV6-5,NA,NA,TGTGCCAGCCGAATTGACATAACCTACGAGCAGTACTTC,CASRIDITYEQYF
TRBJ2-7,TRBV10-1,few,TRBD2,TGCGCCAGCAGTGACCTCTCTCTGCGGGGGGAGCAGTACTTC,CASSDLSLRGEQYF
TRBJ2-7,TRBV28,NA,NA,TGTGCCAGCAGTTATATACCCGGAGGGTACGAGCAGTACTTC,CASSYIPGGYEQYF
TRBJ2-5,TRBV6-6,NA,TRBD1,TGTGCCAGCAGCTACGGGACAGGGAGAGAGACCCAGTACTTC,CASSYGTGRETQYF
TRBJ1-5,TRBV30,NA,TRBD1,TGTGCCTGGAGTGTCCAGGGGGCGTCCAATCAGCCCCAGCATTTT,CAWSVQGASNQPQHF
TRBJ1-1,TRBV7-9,few,TRBD1,TGTGCCAGCAGCTTCGGGACAGCCCACACTGAAGCTTTCTTT,CASSFGTAHTEAFF
TRBJ1-2,TRBV19,once,NA,TGTGCCAGTGGCAAACGGGATCAGGTTCAAGGCTACACCTTC,CASGKRDQVQGYTF
TRBJ1-2,TRBV19,NA,NA,TGTGCCAGTAGGGGCACGATATATGGCTACACCTTC,CASRGTIYGYTF
TRBJ2-7,TRBV29-1,few,NA,TGCAGCGTTGAAGGGCAGGGCTACGAGCAGTACTTC,CSVEGQGYEQYF
TRBJ2-1,TRBV18,NA,TRBD2,TGTGCCAGCTCACCTTCCCTAGCGGGGGCCTACAATGAGCAGTTCTTC,CASSPSLAGAYNEQFF
TRBJ1-2,TRBV5-1,NA,NA,TGCGCCAGCAGCTTGGGGGGGGGAGGGACGGCCGATGATGGCTACACCTTC,CASSLGGGGTADDGYTF
TRBJ1-2,TRBV5-6,NA,NA,TGTGCCAGCAGCGGCGCGGGGGGCCGCGGACCCCTCCCCTATGGCTACACCTTC,CASSGAGGRGPLPYGYTF
TRBJ1-5,TRBV2,NA,TRBD1,TGTGCCAGCAGAGACAGGGTAAGCAATCAGCCCCAGCATTTT,CASRDRVSNQPQHF
TRBJ2-3,TRBV27,NA,NA,TGTGCCAGCAGTTTAAACAGACCTAGCACAGATACGCAGTATTTT,CASSLNRPSTDTQYF
TRBJ2-2,TRBV6-6,NA,NA,TGTGCCAGCCAATCGGGAACGAACACCGGGGAGCTGTTTTTT,CASQSGTNTGELFF
TRBJ2-1,TRBV21-1,once,NA,TGTGCCAGCAGCAAAGCTTGCAGGGGTGAGAATGAGCAGTTCTTC,CASSKACRGENEQFF
TRBJ2-1,TRBV11-1,NA,TRBD2,TGTGCCAGCAGCCGCGGGACTAGCGGGAGGGGCAATGAGCAGTTCTTC,CASSRGTSGRGNEQFF
TRBJ2-5,TRBV5-1,NA,TRBD1,TGCGCCAGCGGCGTGGGGGACAGGGGGCCGGGAGAGACCCAGTACTTC,CASGVGDRGPGETQYF
TRBJ2-7,TRBV6-1,once,NA,TGTGCCAGCAAAGAGGGATACTACGAGCAGTACTTC,CASKEGYYEQYF
TRBJ2-7,TRBV5-1,NA,TRBD2,TGCGCCAGCAGGGGTCCGGGACTAGCGGGAGACGAGCAGTACTTC,CASRGPGLAGDEQYF
TRBJ2-1,TRBV6-5,NA,TRBD2,TGTGCCAGCAGTCCTAGCGGGAGCTTGAATGAGCAGTTCTTC,CASSPSGSLNEQFF
TRBJ2-5,TRBV4-1,NA,TRBD1,TGCGCCAGCAGCCCCCGGGACAGGGTAGGAGAGACCCAGTACTTC,CASSPRDRVGETQYF
TRBJ1-1,TRBV6-1,NA,NA,TGTGCCAGCAGTGAAAGCGTCGGGGTCGGTACTGAAGCTTTCTTT,CASSESVGVGTEAFF
TRBJ1-2,TRBV10-2,NA,NA,TGCGCCAGCAGTGACGGGGGGAACTATGGCTACACCTTC,CASSDGGNYGYTF
TRBJ1-1,TRBV5-6,NA,NA,TGTGCCAGCAGCTTCGGGTGGAGGTACACTGAAGCTTTCTTT,CASSFGWRYTEAFF
TRBJ2-3,TRBV28,NA,TRBD1,TGTGCCAGCCGGACAGGAAGCACAGATACGCAGTATTTT,CASRTGSTDTQYF
TRBJ2-1,TRBV25-1,NA,NA,TGTGCCAGCAGTGGCTGGGACTTCGGGAATGAGCAGTTCTTC,CASSGWDFGNEQFF
TRBJ1-5,TRBV7-8,NA,NA,TGTGCCAGCAGCTTCAGTGTCAATCAGCCCCAGCATTTT,CASSFSVNQPQHF
TRBJ1-3,TRBV28,once,TRBD1,TGTGCCAGCAACCCAACGGACAGGCCGTCTGGAAACACCATATATTTT,CASNPTDRPSGNTIYF
TRBJ2-7,TRBV7-2,NA,NA,TGTGCCAGCAGCTTCGCGGGTGGCCTATTCTCCGAGCAGTACTTC,CASSFAGGLFSEQYF